A single sample is the source of the 24 T cell receptor beta chains below, sequenced in a study of Graves' ophthalmopathy and Graves' hyperthyroidism. TCR beta CDR3 regions were amplified from RNA transcripts. RT-PCR in the first round used HTBI primers; a second-round multiplex PCR followed. TCRdb re-derived calls from the multiplex PCR reads in MiXCR, one entry per CDR3 protein. Here the sample spans 500,000 to 700,000 distinct CDR3 sequences, around a fifth being singletons. The sample was peripheral blood. Source of these receptors: a woman younger than 30 with stable Graves' hyperthyroidism. Some clones in this sample may be carry-over from other donors' samples.

This sequence joins TRBV6-2 or TRBV6-3 and TRBJ1-2; 8 nucleotides match TRBD1. CDR3 length: 14 amino acids. From germline, CDR1 is MNHEY and CDR2 SVGEGT. J gave up 8 bases and V 8 bases, and 13 bases lay outside the gene matches. CDR3 loop: CASPPRGQVDGYTF. The CDR3 DNA sequence: TGTGCCAGCCCCCCTAGGGGACAGGTGGACGGCTACACCTTC.

In its sample, this clonotype was seen a few times. This sequence joins TRBV5-1 and TRBJ1-1, with D possibly matching TRBD1 (6 bases). V lost 4 bases, J lost 1 base, and 14 bases lay in between. This CDR3 comprises 15 residues. From germline, CDR1 is SGHRS and CDR2 YFSETQ. The CDR3 reads CASSLDLTGNTEAFF. The CDR3 nucleotides are TGCGCCAGCAGCCTTGACTTGACAGGGAACACTGAAGCTTTCTTT.

This clonotype came up a few times. This chain joins TRBV20-1 and TRBJ2-7, with D unclear. From germline, CDR1 is DFQATT and CDR2 SNEGSKA (reference sequence). V lost 6 bases and J lost 2, with 17 bases in between. The CDR3 is made up of 14 amino acids. The CDR3 nucleotides read TGCAGTGCCTTTGGCTTGGACCGAACCTACGAGCAGTACTTC. Translating gives CSAFGLDRTYEQYF.

This clonotype was recorded only once. The CDR3 DNA reads as TGTGCCACCAAGAGGGGTAGCAATCAGCCCCAGCATTTT. It codes for CATKRGSNQPQHF. This sequence joins TRBV19 and TRBJ1-5, with D possibly TRBD1 on 5 matching bases. The V end was cut by 10 bases, the J end by 0 bases, with 10 bases between. Germline CDR1 LNHDA, CDR2 SQIVND (reference sequence). CDR3 size: 13 residues.

The gene calls are TRBV6-2 or TRBV6-3 and TRBJ2-7; a possible D gene is TRBD2 (6 bases). CDR3 length: 15 amino acids. Germline CDR1 is MNHEY and CDR2 is SVGEGT. With 0 bases removed from V and 5 bases from J, the gap between germline ends came to 14 bases. The CDR3, as DNA: TGTGCCAGCAGTTACTCCACTAGCAGGTCGGACGAGCAGTACTTC. Translating gives CASSYSTSRSDEQYF.

V usage is TRBV20-1 and J usage is TRBJ2-7, with 8 positions matching TRBD1. This CDR3 has 14 amino acids. Germline trimming cut 3 bases from V and 4 bases from J; bases unmatched to any gene: 8. CDR1 and CDR2 (germline): DFQATT, SNEGSKA (reference sequence). The CDR3 loop reads CSASRDRTSYEQYF. The CDR3 DNA reads as TGCAGTGCTAGCCGGGACAGGACTTCTTACGAGCAGTACTTC.

This clonotype was observed many times. The chain has TRBV4-1 and TRBJ1-2; no firm D call. V dropped 3 bases and J dropped 13 bases, with 18 bases sitting between them. The CDR3 runs 13 residues. CDR1 is MGHRA and CDR2 is YSYEKL in the germline V gene. The CDR3: CASSQALGQPVTF. The CDR3 DNA reads as TGCGCCAGCAGCCAGGCATTGGGCCAGCCAGTCACCTTC.

This rearrangement joins TRBV11-1 to TRBJ2-7; 7 bases are shared with TRBD1. Germline assignment: CDR1 SGHAT and CDR2 FQDESV (reference sequence). This CDR3 is built from 17 residues. J gave up 0 bases and V 2 bases, and 10 bases lay outside the gene matches. As DNA, the CDR3 is TGTGCCAGCAGCTTACACCAGGACAGGAGCAACTCCTACGAGCAGTACTTC. Translating gives CASSLHQDRSNSYEQYF. The whole variable domain, remainder taken from reference TRBV11-1 and TRBJ2-7, is EAEVAQSPRYKITEKSQAVAFWCDPISGHATLYWYRQILGQGPELLVQFQDESVVDDSQLPKDRFSAERLKGVDSTLKIQPAELGDSAMYLCASSLHQDRSNSYEQYFGPGTRLTVT.

The chain is built from TRBV18 and TRBJ2-7; the D is unclear. Germline V gene data show CDR1 as KGHSH and CDR2 as LQKENI. V dropped 3 bases and J dropped 4 bases, with 19 bases sitting between them. The CDR3 covers 16 residues. The DNA for the CDR3 is TGTGCCAGCTCACCTAGGGCCGCTTTTGGAAATTACGAGCAGTACTTC. Translating it yields CASSPRAAFGNYEQYF.

In this sample, this clonotype turned up many times. This sequence joins TRBV7-2 and TRBJ2-5; D possibly matches TRBD1 or TRBD2 (6 bases each). V was clipped by 1 base and J by 6 bases, with 15 bases between them. This CDR3 has 15 amino acids. CDR1 and CDR2 (germline): SGHTA, FQGNSA. The CDR3 is CASSLGGALEQTQYF. CDR3 bases: TGTGCCAGCAGCTTAGGGGGGGCTCTAGAGCAGACCCAGTACTTC.

The table lists this clonotype with many counts. The chain recombines TRBV20-1 with TRBJ2-5, with a weak D call TRBD2 (5 bases). With 1 base removed from V and 4 bases from J, the gap between germline ends came to 7 bases. CDR3 length: 12 residues. Germline lookup yields CDR1 DFQATT and CDR2 SNEGSKA (reference sequence). The DNA of the CDR3 is TGCAGTGCTAGAGGAGGGTCAGAGACCCAGTACTTC. Protein: CSARGGSETQYF.

V is TRBV3-1 and J is TRBJ1-1, with 9 bases that match TRBD1. Trimming removed 4 bases from V and 11 bases from J; junction bases left unmatched: 17. CDR1 and CDR2 (germline): LGHDT, YNNKEL (reference sequence). This CDR3 is built from 16 residues. The CDR3, as DNA: TGTGCCAGCAGCCTAGCCCTACAGGGGGCCCGAAATGGGGCTTTCTTT. This codes for CASSLALQGARNGAFF.

This clonotype was seen repeatedly, ten times or more. The CDR3 reads CAISRTTGDQPQHF. CDR3 DNA: TGTGCCATCAGCCGGACGACTGGGGATCAGCCCCAGCATTTT. This chain links TRBV10-3 with TRBJ1-5; D not resolved. V was clipped by 6 bases and J by 5 bases, with 14 bases between them. This CDR3 spans 14 amino acids. The germline V gene encodes CDR1 ENHRY and CDR2 SYGVKD.

V gene TRBV12-3 or TRBV12-4 combines with J gene TRBJ1-5, with D maybe TRBD1 (6 bases). Between the trimmed V and J ends, which lost 1 base and 0 bases, there was a span of 7 bases. CDR3 length: 15 residues. The CDR3 reads CASSLVDSSNQPQHF. CDR3 nucleotide sequence: TGTGCCAGCAGTTTAGTGGACAGTAGCAATCAGCCCCAGCATTTT.

Ten or more counts support this clonotype. This chain uses TRBV12-3 or TRBV12-4 with TRBJ1-2; 7 bases are shared with TRBD1. The CDR3 contains 14 residues. After removal of 2 bases from V and 14 bases from J, the junction contained 14 bases not matched to a gene. As DNA, the CDR3 is TGTGCCAGCAGTTTAACGCGCAGGGGGACATGGAAAACCTTC. Its protein product is CASSLTRRGTWKTF.

This clonotype was seen many times. The chain has TRBV5-1 and TRBJ2-5; D may be TRBD2 (5 bases). The CDR3 extends over 14 amino acids. Trimming stripped 4 bases from V and 0 bases from J, with 10 bases between. CDR1 SGHRS and CDR2 YFSETQ come from the germline V gene. The DNA for the CDR3 is TGCGCCAGCAGCGTAGACGGGAACCAAGAGACCCAGTACTTC. Its translation is CASSVDGNQETQYF. Complete variable domain (other parts from reference TRBV5-1 and TRBJ2-5): KAGVTQTPRYLIKTRGQQVTLSCSPISGHRSVSWYQQTPGQGLQFLFEYFSETQRNKGNFPGRFSGRQFSNSRSEMNVSTLELGDSALYLCASSVDGNQETQYFGPGTRLLVL.

The chain employs TRBV3-1 and TRBJ2-7; D is unclear. V was clipped by 0 bases and J by 3 bases, with 3 bases between them. The CDR3 sequence is 12 residues long. Per germline, CDR1 LGHDT and CDR2 YNNKEL (reference sequence). Written as DNA, the CDR3 is TGTGCCAGCAGCCAAGAACGCTACGAGCAGTACTTC. Translating gives CASSQERYEQYF.

This clonotype showed up just a few times. The rearrangement joins TRBV4-3 to TRBJ2-2; D is perhaps TRBD1 (5 bases). The V end lost 4 bases, the J end lost 1 base, and 16 bases lay between the germline ends. The CDR3 extends over 17 amino acids. Per germline, CDR1 LGHNA and CDR2 YSLEER. CDR3 amino acids: CASSPIRGQMNTGELFF. DNA of the CDR3: TGCGCCAGCAGCCCCATAAGGGGTCAGATGAACACCGGGGAGCTGTTTTTT.

The chain employs TRBV4-2 and TRBJ1-1, with 9 nucleotides matching TRBD1. The germline CDR1 and CDR2 sequences are LGHNA and YNFKEQ. This CDR3 region has 14 residues. After removal of 2 bases from V and 7 bases from J, the junction contained 5 bases not matched to a gene. The CDR3 DNA follows: TGTGCCAGCAGCCAACTGGGACAGGGAGATGAAGCTTTCTTT. Protein sequence: CASSQLGQGDEAFF.

This clonotype was observed many times. The rearrangement uses TRBV11-2 and TRBJ1-5, with D unresolved. The germline V and J ends were trimmed by 5 bases and 0 bases, with 11 bases remaining between them. Per the germline V gene, CDR1 is SGHAT and CDR2 is FQNNGV. The CDR3 sequence is 15 residues long. The DNA for the CDR3 is TGTGCCAGCAGCCCGGGATTTAATAGCAATCAGCCCCAGCATTTT. Its translation: CASSPGFNSNQPQHF.

This clonotype was seen at least ten times. The chain has TRBV7-2 and TRBJ1-1; 8 bases map to TRBD1. This CDR3 region has 14 residues. Looked up from germline, CDR1 is SGHTA and CDR2 is FQGNSA. Unmatched junction bases numbered 10, after V lost 5 bases and J lost 8 bases. CDR3 bases: TGTGCCAGCAGCCTCCGGACAGGGAGTTTAGAAGCTTTCTTT. Amino acid sequence: CASSLRTGSLEAFF.

The chain recombines TRBV6-1 with TRBJ1-3; D may be TRBD1 (6 bases). CDR1 is MNHNS and CDR2 is SASEGT in the germline V gene. V was trimmed by 0 bases and J by 0 bases, leaving 12 bases between them. CDR3 length equals 17 residues. Here the CDR3 DNA reads TGTGCCAGCAGTGAAGCACCGGGACAAAGCTCTGGAAACACCATATATTTT. This sequence encodes CASSEAPGQSSGNTIYF.

This clonotype was found many times. The chain carries TRBV19 and TRBJ2-7; D tentatively reads TRBD1 or TRBD2 (5 bases each). The CDR3 runs 17 residues. The V end was cut by 9 bases, the J end by 3 bases, with 27 bases between. The germline gives CDR1 LNHDA, CDR2 SQIVND (reference sequence). CDR3 in DNA: TGTGCCAGCAGTCACTTGGCAGGCCCCGGGACCAGCTACGAGCAGTACTTC. It encodes CASSHLAGPGTSYEQYF.

At least ten counts were recorded for this clonotype. The chain uses TRBV7-9 and TRBJ1-6; D not certain. Looked up from germline, CDR1 is SEHNR and CDR2 is FQNEAQ (reference sequence). This CDR3 contains 15 residues. The V end lost 3 bases, the J end lost 0 bases, and 6 bases lay between the germline ends. CDR3 coding DNA: TGTGCCAGCAGCTTGACAAGCTCCTATAATTCACCCCTCCACTTT. This translates into CASSLTSSYNSPLHF.